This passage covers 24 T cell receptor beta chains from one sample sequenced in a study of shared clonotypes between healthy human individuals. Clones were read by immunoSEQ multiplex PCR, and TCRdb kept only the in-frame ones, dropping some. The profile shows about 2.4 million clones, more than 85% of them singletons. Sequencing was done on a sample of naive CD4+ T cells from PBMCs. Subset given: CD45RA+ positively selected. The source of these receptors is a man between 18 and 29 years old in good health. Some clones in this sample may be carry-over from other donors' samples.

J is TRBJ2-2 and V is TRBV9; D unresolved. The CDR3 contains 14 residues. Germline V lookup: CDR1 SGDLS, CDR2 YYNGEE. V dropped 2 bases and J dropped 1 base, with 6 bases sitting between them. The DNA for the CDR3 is TGTGCCAGCAGCGTCATTTTGAACACCGGGGAGCTGTTTTTT. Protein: CASSVILNTGELFF.

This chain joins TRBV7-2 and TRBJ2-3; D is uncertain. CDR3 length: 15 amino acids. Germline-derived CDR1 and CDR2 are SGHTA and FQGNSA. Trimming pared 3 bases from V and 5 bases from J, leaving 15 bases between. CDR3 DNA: TGTGCCAGCAGCTTGAATTTCGTGGGGATAGATACGCAGTATTTT. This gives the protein CASSLNFVGIDTQYF.

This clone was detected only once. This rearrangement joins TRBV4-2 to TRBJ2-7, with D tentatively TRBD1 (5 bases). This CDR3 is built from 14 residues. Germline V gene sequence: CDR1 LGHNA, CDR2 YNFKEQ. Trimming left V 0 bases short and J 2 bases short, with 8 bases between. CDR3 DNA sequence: TGTGCCAGCAGCCAAGAACAGGCCACCTACGAGCAGTACTTC. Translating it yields CASSQEQATYEQYF.

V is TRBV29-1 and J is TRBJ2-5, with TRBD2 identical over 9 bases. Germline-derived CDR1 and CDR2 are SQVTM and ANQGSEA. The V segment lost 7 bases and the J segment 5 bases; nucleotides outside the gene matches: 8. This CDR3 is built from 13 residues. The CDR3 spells CSAGGRAGETQYF. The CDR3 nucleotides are TGCAGCGCTGGCGGGAGGGCGGGGGAGACCCAGTACTTC.

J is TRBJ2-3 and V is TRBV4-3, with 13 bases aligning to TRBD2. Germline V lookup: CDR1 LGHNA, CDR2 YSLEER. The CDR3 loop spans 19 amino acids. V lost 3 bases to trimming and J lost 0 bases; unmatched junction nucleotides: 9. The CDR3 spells CASSHRLAGGTSSTDTQYF. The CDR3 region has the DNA TGCGCCAGCAGCCACCGACTAGCGGGAGGTACCTCTAGCACAGATACGCAGTATTTT.

For the CDR3, the DNA is TGTGCCTTCGAGACACGCTCGGACTATGGCTACACCTTC. It specifies CAFETRSDYGYTF. This rearrangement joins TRBV30 to TRBJ1-2; no clear D gene. V lost 7 bases and J 3 bases, leaving 15 bases between the germline ends. The germline V gene encodes CDR1 GTSNPN and CDR2 SVGIG (reference sequence). This CDR3 has 13 amino acids.

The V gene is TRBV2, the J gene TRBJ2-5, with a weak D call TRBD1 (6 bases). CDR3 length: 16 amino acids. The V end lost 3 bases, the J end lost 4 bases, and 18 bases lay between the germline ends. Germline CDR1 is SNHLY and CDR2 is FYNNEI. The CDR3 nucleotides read TGTGCCAGCAGTGACGGCCTACAGGGTTATGCAGAGACCCAGTACTTC. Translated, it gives CASSDGLQGYAETQYF.

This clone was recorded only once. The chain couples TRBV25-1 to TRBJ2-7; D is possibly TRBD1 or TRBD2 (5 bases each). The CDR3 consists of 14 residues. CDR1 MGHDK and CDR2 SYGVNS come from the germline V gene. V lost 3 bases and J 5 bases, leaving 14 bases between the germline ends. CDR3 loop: CASSESGTVHEQYF. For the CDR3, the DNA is TGTGCCAGCAGTGAGTCTGGGACGGTCCACGAGCAGTACTTC.

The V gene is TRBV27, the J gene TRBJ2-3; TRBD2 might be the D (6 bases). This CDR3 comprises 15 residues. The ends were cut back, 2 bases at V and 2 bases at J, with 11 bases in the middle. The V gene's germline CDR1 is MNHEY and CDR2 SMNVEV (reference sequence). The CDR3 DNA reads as TGTGCCAGCAGTTTAGGAGGGAGATACACAGATACGCAGTATTTT. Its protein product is CASSLGGRYTDTQYF.

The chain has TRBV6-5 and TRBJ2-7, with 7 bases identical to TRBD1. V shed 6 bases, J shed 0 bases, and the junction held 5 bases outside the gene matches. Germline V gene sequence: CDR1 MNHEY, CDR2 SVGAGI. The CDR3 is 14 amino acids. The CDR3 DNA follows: TGTGCCAGCAGACCCAGACAGGGCTCCTACGAGCAGTACTTC. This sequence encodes CASRPRQGSYEQYF.

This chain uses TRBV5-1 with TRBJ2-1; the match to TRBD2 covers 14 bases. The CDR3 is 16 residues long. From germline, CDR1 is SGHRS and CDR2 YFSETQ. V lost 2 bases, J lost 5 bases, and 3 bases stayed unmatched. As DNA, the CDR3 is TGCGCCAGCAGCTTTCCGGGACTAGCGGGAGACAATGAGCAGTTCTTC. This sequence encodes CASSFPGLAGDNEQFF.

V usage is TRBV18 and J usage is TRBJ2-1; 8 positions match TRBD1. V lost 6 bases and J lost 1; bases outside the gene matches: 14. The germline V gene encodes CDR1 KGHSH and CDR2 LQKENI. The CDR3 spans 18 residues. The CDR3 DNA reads TGTGCCAGCTCCCCGGCCCTAGGACAGGGTCTATCCTACAATGAGCAGTTCTTC. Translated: CASSPALGQGLSYNEQFF.

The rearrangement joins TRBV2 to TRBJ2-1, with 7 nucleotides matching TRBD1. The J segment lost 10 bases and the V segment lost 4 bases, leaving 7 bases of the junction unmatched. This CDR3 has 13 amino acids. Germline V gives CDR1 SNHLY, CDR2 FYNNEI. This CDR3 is CASSANTGEEQFF. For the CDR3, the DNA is TGTGCCAGCAGTGCCAACACAGGGGAAGAGCAGTTCTTC.

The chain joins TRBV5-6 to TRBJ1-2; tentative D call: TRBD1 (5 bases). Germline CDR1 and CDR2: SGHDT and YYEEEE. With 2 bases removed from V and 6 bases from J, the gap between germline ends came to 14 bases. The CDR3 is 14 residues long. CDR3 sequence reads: CASSFGGRDNGYTF. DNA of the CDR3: TGTGCCAGCAGCTTCGGAGGCAGGGATAATGGCTACACCTTC.

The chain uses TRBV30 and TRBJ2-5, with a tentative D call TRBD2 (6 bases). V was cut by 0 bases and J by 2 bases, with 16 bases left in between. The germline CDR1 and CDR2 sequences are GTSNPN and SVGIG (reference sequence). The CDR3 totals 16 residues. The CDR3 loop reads CAWSVWPRRGQETQYF. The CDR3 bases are TGTGCCTGGAGTGTATGGCCCCGGAGGGGACAAGAGACCCAGTACTTC.

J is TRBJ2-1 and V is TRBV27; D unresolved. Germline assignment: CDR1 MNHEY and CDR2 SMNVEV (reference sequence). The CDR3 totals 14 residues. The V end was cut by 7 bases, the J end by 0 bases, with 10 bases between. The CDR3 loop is CASTGFSSYNEQFF. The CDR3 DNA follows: TGTGCCAGCACCGGTTTCAGCTCCTACAATGAGCAGTTCTTC.

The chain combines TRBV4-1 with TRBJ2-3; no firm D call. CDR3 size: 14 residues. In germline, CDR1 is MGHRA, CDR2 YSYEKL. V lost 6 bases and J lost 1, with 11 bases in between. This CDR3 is CASSSLLRTDTQYF. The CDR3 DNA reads TGCGCCAGCAGTTCATTACTCCGCACAGATACGCAGTATTTT.

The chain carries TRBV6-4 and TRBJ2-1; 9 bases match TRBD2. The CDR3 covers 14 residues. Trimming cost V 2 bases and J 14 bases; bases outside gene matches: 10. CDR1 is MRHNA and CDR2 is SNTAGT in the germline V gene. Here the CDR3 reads CASSDIRERGEKFF. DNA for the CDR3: TGTGCCAGCAGTGACATAAGGGAGCGGGGGGAGAAGTTCTTC.

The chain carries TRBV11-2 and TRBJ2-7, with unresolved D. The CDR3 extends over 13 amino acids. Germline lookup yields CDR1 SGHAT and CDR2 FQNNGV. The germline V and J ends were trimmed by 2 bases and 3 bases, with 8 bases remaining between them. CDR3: CASSLLGDYEQYF. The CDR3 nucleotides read TGTGCCAGCAGCTTACTTGGGGACTACGAGCAGTACTTC.

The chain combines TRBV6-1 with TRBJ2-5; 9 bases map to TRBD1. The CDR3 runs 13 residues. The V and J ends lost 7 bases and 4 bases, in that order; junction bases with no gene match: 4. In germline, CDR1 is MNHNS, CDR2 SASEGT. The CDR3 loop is CASTRQGGETQYF. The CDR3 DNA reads TGTGCCAGCACCCGACAGGGGGGAGAGACCCAGTACTTC.

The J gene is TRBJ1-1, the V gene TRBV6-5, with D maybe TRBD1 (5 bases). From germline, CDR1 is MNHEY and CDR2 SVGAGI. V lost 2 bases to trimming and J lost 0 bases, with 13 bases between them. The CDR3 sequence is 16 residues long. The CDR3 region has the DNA TGTGCCAGCAGTTACGTGGGAGCGGGGGTGAACACTGAAGCTTTCTTT. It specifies CASSYVGAGVNTEAFF.

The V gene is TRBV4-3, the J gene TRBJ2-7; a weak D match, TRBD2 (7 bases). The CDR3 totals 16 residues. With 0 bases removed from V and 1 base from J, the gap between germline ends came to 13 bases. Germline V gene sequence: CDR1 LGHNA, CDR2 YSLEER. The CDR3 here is CASSQDVGGLSYEQYF. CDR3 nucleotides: TGCGCCAGCAGCCAAGACGTCGGGGGGCTTTCCTACGAGCAGTACTTC.

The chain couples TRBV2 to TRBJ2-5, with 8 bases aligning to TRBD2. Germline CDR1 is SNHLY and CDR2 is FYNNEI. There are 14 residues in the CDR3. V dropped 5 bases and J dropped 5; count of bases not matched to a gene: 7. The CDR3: CASSLSGSGETQYF. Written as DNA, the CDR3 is TGTGCCAGCAGTCTCAGCGGGAGCGGTGAGACCCAGTACTTC.

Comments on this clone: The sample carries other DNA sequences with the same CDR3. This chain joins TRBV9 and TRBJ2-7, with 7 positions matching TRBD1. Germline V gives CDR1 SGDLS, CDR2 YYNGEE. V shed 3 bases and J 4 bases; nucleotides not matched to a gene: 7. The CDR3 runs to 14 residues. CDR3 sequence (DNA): TGTGCCAGCAGCGCCCGACAGGGAGCGTACGAGCAGTACTTC. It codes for CASSARQGAYEQYF.